The 12 T cell receptor beta chains below all came from one sample that was sequenced in a study of blood T cell repertoires in COVID-19. Assay: immunoSEQ multiplex PCR; the TCRdb copy retains only in-frame clones and omits some. This table has about 150,000 clones, 65% to 85% appearing once. The sequenced sample consisted of PBMCs or T cells enriched from blood (not recorded which). These receptors were collected from a man aged 70-80 years who had been exposed to COVID-19.

The chain has TRBV6-1 and TRBJ2-2; 15 bases agree with TRBD2. V lost 4 bases, J lost 4 bases, and 7 bases stayed unmatched. The CDR3 covers 18 residues. In germline, CDR1 is MNHNS, CDR2 SASEGT. CDR3 coding DNA: TGTGCCAGCAGTGCGGGACTAGCGGGAGGAGGAATCACCGGGGAGCTGTTTTTT. It is translated as CASSAGLAGGGITGELFF.

The chain links TRBV14 to TRBJ1-1, with D hard to call. Germline V gene lookup returns CDR1 SGHDN and CDR2 FVKESK. The CDR3 extends over 17 amino acids. V gave up 4 bases and J gave up 3 bases, with 21 bases separating them. CDR3 amino acids: CASSPSLRVVGDTEAFF. CDR3 nucleotide sequence: TGTGCCAGCAGCCCATCTTTAAGGGTTGTCGGGGACACTGAAGCTTTCTTT.

The chain has TRBV7-2 and TRBJ2-5; 7 nucleotides match TRBD1. J lost 7 bases, V lost 2 bases, and 13 bases had no gene match. The germline V gene encodes CDR1 SGHTA and CDR2 FQGNSA. This CDR3 spans 16 amino acids. The CDR3 sequence: CASSLKGGETTVTQYF. CDR3 sequence (DNA): TGTGCCAGCAGCTTAAAAGGGGGCGAGACCACAGTGACCCAGTACTTC.

The chain carries TRBV28 and TRBJ2-1; TRBD1 agrees at 12 bases. Germline CDR1 reads MDHEN; CDR2 reads SYDVKM. The length of the CDR3 is 14 residues. V was clipped by 3 bases and J by 9 bases; unmatched bases: 3. The DNA for the CDR3 is TGTGCCAGCAGTTTGGGGACAGGGGGCACTGAGCAGTTCTTC. Protein product: CASSLGTGGTEQFF.

V gene TRBV3-1 (or the pseudogene TRBV3-2) combines with J gene TRBJ1-2; D is perhaps TRBD1 (5 bases). V gave up 1 base and J gave up 7 bases, with 13 bases separating them. The germline gives CDR1 LGHDT, CDR2 YNNKEL (reference sequence). This CDR3 is built from 14 residues. The CDR3 spells CASSQVGAGLGYTF. The CDR3 DNA is TGTGCCAGCAGCCAAGTAGGCGCAGGGCTTGGCTACACCTTC.

The chain recombines TRBV18 with TRBJ2-1, with a weak D call TRBD2 (5 bases). CDR3 length: 12 residues. Germline V gene sequence: CDR1 KGHSH, CDR2 LQKENI. Trimming took 3 bases from V and 6 from J, leaving 6 bases between them. CDR3 DNA: TGTGCCAGCTCACCTAGCGCCAATGAGCAGTTCTTC. Protein sequence: CASSPSANEQFF. Looking up the rest from reference TRBV18 and TRBJ2-1 gives the full variable domain: NAGVMQNPRHLVRRRGQEARLRCSPMKGHSHVYWYRQLPEEGLKFMVYLQKENIIDESGMPKERFSAEFPKEGPSILRIQQVVRGDSAAYFCASSPSANEQFFGPGTRLTVL.

The chain combines TRBV19 with TRBJ2-3, with a tentative D call TRBD1 (8 bases). The germline V gene has CDR1 LNHDA and CDR2 SQIVND (reference sequence). The ends were cut back, 8 bases at V and 5 bases at J, with 20 bases in the middle. The CDR3 has 15 amino acids. The CDR3 region has the DNA TGTGCCAGTTCACTACAGGGGGGGCAGGGAGATACGCAGTATTTT. This codes for CASSLQGGQGDTQYF.

This chain joins TRBV6-5 and TRBJ1-3, with 8 bases lining up with TRBD1. Germline loops: CDR1 MNHEY, CDR2 SVGAGI. V was clipped by 6 bases and J by 4 bases; unmatched bases: 8. The CDR3 consists of 15 residues. The DNA for the CDR3 is TGTGCCAGCAGGGATTCAGGGGGCGGAGGAAACACCATATATTTT. This gives the protein CASRDSGGGGNTIYF.

V is TRBV19 and J is TRBJ2-3; 9 nucleotides agree with TRBD2. V shed 6 bases, J shed 0 bases, and the junction held 13 bases outside the gene matches. This CDR3 has 18 amino acids. Germline assignment: CDR1 LNHDA and CDR2 SQIVND (reference sequence). CDR3 sequence (DNA): TGTGCCAGTAGGCGCGGGGGTAGCGGGAGAGCGAGCACAGATACGCAGTATTTT. Translation: CASRRGGSGRASTDTQYF.

The CDR3 loop reads CASRETGYGNTIYF. CDR3 sequence (DNA): TGTGCCAGCAGGGAGACAGGGTACGGAAACACCATATATTTT. The V gene is TRBV25-1, the J gene TRBJ1-3, with 7 bases that match TRBD1. This CDR3 contains 14 residues. The germline gives CDR1 MGHDK, CDR2 SYGVNS. The trim removed 6 bases at V and 4 bases at J, leaving 6 bases unmatched.

The chain employs TRBV7-2 and TRBJ1-1; 7 nucleotides align to TRBD1. The CDR3 has 16 residues. V was pared by 0 bases and J by 0 bases, with 4 bases of the junction left unmatched. Germline-derived CDR1 and CDR2 are SGHTA and FQGNSA. DNA of the CDR3: TGTGCCAGCAGCTTAGCGACAGGGTCCCTGAACACTGAAGCTTTCTTT. This encodes CASSLATGSLNTEAFF.

The CDR3 bases are TGTGCCAGCACCCGCAGCGTAGGGGGCAATGAGCAGTTCTTC. Protein: CASTRSVGGNEQFF. The gene calls are TRBV3-1 (or the pseudogene TRBV3-2) and TRBJ2-1, with D possibly TRBD1 on 6 matching bases. The CDR3 consists of 14 residues. Germline assignment: CDR1 LGHDT and CDR2 YNNKEL (reference sequence). Trimming pared 7 bases from V and 6 bases from J, leaving 16 bases between.